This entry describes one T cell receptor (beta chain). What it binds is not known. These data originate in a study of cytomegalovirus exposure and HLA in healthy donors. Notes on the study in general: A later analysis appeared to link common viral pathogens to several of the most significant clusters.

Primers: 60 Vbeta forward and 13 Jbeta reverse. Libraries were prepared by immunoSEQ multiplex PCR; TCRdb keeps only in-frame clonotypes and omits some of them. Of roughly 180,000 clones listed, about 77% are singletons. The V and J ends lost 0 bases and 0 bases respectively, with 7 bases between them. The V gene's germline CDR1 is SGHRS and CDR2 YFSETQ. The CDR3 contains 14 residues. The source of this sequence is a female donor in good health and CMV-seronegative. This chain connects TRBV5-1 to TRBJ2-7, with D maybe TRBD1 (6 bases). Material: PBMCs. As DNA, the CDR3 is TGCGCCAGCAGCTTGGGACAGGCCTCCTACGAGCAGTACTTC. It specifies CASSLGQASYEQYF. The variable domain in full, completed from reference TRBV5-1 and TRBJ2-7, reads KAGVTQTPRYLIKTRGQQVTLSCSPISGHRSVSWYQQTPGQGLQFLFEYFSETQRNKGNFPGRFSGRQFSNSRSEMNVSTLELGDSALYLCASSLGQASYEQYFGPGTRLTVT.